This entry lists 2 T cell receptor beta chains sequenced from one sample in a study of CD8 T cells in Susac syndrome. RNA amounts of roughly 0.5 to 1 ug underwent reverse transcription with random hexamers. TCRdb reprocessed the immunoSEQ multiplex PCR reads via MiXCR and lists one record per CDR3 protein. The data show hundreds of thousands of distinct CDR3 sequences, 70% to 90% seen once. The sample taken for sequencing was CD8+ T cells from PBMCs. All receptors derive from a human donor with multiple sclerosis.

V usage is TRBV7-2 and J usage is TRBJ2-2; D gene uncertain. This CDR3 spans 16 amino acids. V dropped 1 base and J dropped 6 bases, with 15 bases sitting between them. Germline CDR1 and CDR2: SGHTA and FQGNSA. The CDR3 region is CASSLVWQAKSGELFF. Here the CDR3 DNA reads TGTGCCAGCAGCTTAGTTTGGCAGGCTAAATCCGGGGAGCTGTTTTTT.

The V and J genes are TRBV6-5 and TRBJ1-6; tentatively, D is TRBD1 (6 bases). The CDR3 has 14 residues. The V end lost 8 bases, the J end lost 7 bases, and 15 bases lay between the germline ends. Germline CDR1 is MNHEY and CDR2 is SVGAGI. DNA for the CDR3: TGTGCCAGCGCATTCCGGGACACCAATTCACCCCTCCACTTT. Its translation is CASAFRDTNSPLHF.